The rows below give T cell receptor beta chains drawn from one sample of a study of blood T cell repertoires in COVID-19. The table came from immunoSEQ multiplex PCR; TCRdb's copy has only in-frame clones and leaves some out. Seen here are about 210,000 clones, approximately 86% observed once, and the top ten hold more than 2.5%. Sequenced material: peripheral blood. These receptors originate from a man between 60 and 75 years old with acute or convalescent COVID-19. Each CDR3 is given with its conserved first and last residue. D genes are given only for firm matches. Clone size, where shown, is once, few, many, or a class for clones that have expanded.

once,TRBJ1-4,NA,TRBV27,TGTGCCAGCAGTTTATATGGGCTTAATGAAAAACTGTTTTTT,CASSLYGLNEKLFF
NA,TRBJ2-3,TRBD2,TRBV5-1,TGCGCCAGCAGCTTGACTAGCGGGAGCACAGATACGCAGTATTTT,CASSLTSGSTDTQYF
NA,TRBJ2-5,TRBD2,TRBV6-2/TRBV6-3,TGTGCCAGCAGTTACACTAGCGGGGGGGCGTTAGAGACCCAGTACTTC,CASSYTSGGALETQYF
few,TRBJ1-2,NA,TRBV4-2,TGTGCCAGCAGCCAAGCCTTAGACAGCGACTATGGCTACACCTTC,CASSQALDSDYGYTF
NA,TRBJ1-1,NA,TRBV7-2,TGTGCCAGCAGCTTAGGGGGGCAAGGGGGCACTGAAGCTTTCTTT,CASSLGGQGGTEAFF
NA,TRBJ1-3,NA,TRBV7-9,TGTGCCAGCAGCCCCATAGAGCGCTCTGGAAACACCATATATTTT,CASSPIERSGNTIYF
NA,TRBJ1-6,NA,TRBV7-3,TGTGCCAGCAGCGATACAGGGATGGTTCGTAATTCACCCCTCCACTTT,CASSDTGMVRNSPLHF
NA,TRBJ1-1,NA,TRBV15,TGTGCCACCAGCAGTAGGGAGGGGCCGAGAATGAACACTGAAGCTTTCTTT,CATSSREGPRMNTEAFF
NA,TRBJ2-2,TRBD1,TRBV9,TGTGCCAGCAGCGGAAGGACAGGGCGGACCGGGGAGCTGTTTTTT,CASSGRTGRTGELFF
NA,TRBJ2-5,NA,TRBV6-5,TGTGCCAGCATGGTTGGCGGAAACCAAGAGACCCAGTACTTC,CASMVGGNQETQYF
NA,TRBJ1-1,TRBD1,TRBV2,TGTGCCAGCACTCGGGGACAGGGGAACACTGAAGCTTTCTTT,CASTRGQGNTEAFF
NA,TRBJ1-2,TRBD1,TRBV18,TGTGCCAGCTCAGGACAGGATAACTATGGCTACACCTTC,CASSGQDNYGYTF
NA,TRBJ2-2,NA,TRBV11-2,TGTGCCAGCTGGCAGGGGGGTTACACCGGGGAGCTGTTTTTT,CASWQGGYTGELFF
NA,TRBJ2-2,NA,TRBV19,TGTGCCAGTAGTTCCAGGGGAGATTGGGCCGGGGAGCTGTTTTTT,CASSSRGDWAGELFF
NA,TRBJ2-5,TRBD2,TRBV18,TGTGCCAGCTCACCCCTACTAGCGGTTGGGGAGACCCAGTACTTC,CASSPLLAVGETQYF
once,TRBJ1-2,NA,TRBV5-1,TGCGCCAGCAGCTCAGGGTCAGGGATGGATGGCTACACCTTC,CASSSGSGMDGYTF
NA,TRBJ1-6,TRBD1,TRBV20-1,TGCAGTGCTAGTGAGTCCATTGGGGACAGGGATTATTCACCCCTCCACTTT,CSASESIGDRDYSPLHF
NA,TRBJ2-7,TRBD2,TRBV3-1/TRBV3-2,TGTGCCAGCAGGGGAAGCGGGAAAGCCTACGAGCAGTACTTC,CASRGSGKAYEQYF
many,TRBJ2-2,NA,TRBV6-1,TGTGCCAGCAGTGGCTTCCGGGGACAATCGGGCACCGGGGAGCTGTTTTTT,CASSGFRGQSGTGELFF
few,TRBJ1-1,NA,TRBV12-5,TGTGCTAGTGGTTTGGTTACTCGTGGTCCTTTATCCATGAACACTGAAGCTTTCTTT,CASGLVTRGPLSMNTEAFF
few,TRBJ1-3,NA,TRBV30,TGTGCCTGGAGACTAGAACGGGTTGGAAACACCATATATTTT,CAWRLERVGNTIYF
NA,TRBJ2-7,TRBD2,TRBV29-1,TGCAGCGTTGTCAGCGGGGGGGCCGAGCAGTACTTC,CSVVSGGAEQYF
NA,TRBJ1-5,NA,TRBV19,TGTGCCAGTAGTATAGGTCGTCTTGATCAGCCCCAGCATTTT,CASSIGRLDQPQHF
NA,TRBJ1-2,NA,TRBV12-3/TRBV12-4,TGTGCCAGCAGTTGGGAGGAGACTAATGGCTACACCTTC,CASSWEETNGYTF
NA,TRBJ2-2,TRBD1,TRBV15,TGTGCCACCAGCACCCAGACAGGGGGGAGGGGAAGGGCCGGGGAGCTGTTTTTT,CATSTQTGGRGRAGELFF
NA,TRBJ1-1,NA,TRBV7-9,TGTGCCAGCGCCAAACAGGGGAACACTGAAGCTTTCTTT,CASAKQGNTEAFF
NA,TRBJ1-5,TRBD1,TRBV20-1,TGCAGTGCTAGTGGCAGGGGGCGCGGAGGCGGGAATCAGCCCCAGCATTTT,CSASGRGRGGGNQPQHF
once,TRBJ2-7,TRBD1,TRBV11-1,TGTGCCAGCAGTACGACAGGGATCTACGAGCAGTACTTC,CASSTTGIYEQYF
NA,TRBJ1-4,NA,TRBV19,TGTGCCAGTACCCGACAAGGACAGACCGATAATGAAAAACTGTTTTTT,CASTRQGQTDNEKLFF
few,TRBJ1-1,NA,TRBV9,TGTGCCAGCAGCCCCCGGCCCGCCGTTACAGGGTCGGACACTGAAGCTTTCTTT,CASSPRPAVTGSDTEAFF
once,TRBJ2-3,NA,TRBV27,TGTGCCAGCAGTAAGACACCAGCCCTGAGCACAGATACGCAGTATTTT,CASSKTPALSTDTQYF
few,TRBJ2-7,TRBD2,TRBV7-9,TGTGCCTCGCAGAGCCCGGGGGGAGGGCTAACCTACGAGCAGTACTTC,CASQSPGGGLTYEQYF
NA,TRBJ1-2,NA,TRBV18,TGTGCCAGCTCACCAGGGGCGCCGAACTATGGCTACACCTTC,CASSPGAPNYGYTF
few,TRBJ2-7,NA,TRBV30,TGTGCCTGGAGCCCTCGCGGACTCCCCCGGCAGTACTTC,CAWSPRGLPRQYF
NA,TRBJ2-7,TRBD2,TRBV6-5,TGTGCCAGCAGGGCGGAGCGGGGGCCCTCCTACGAGCAGTACTTC,CASRAERGPSYEQYF
NA,TRBJ1-2,TRBD1,TRBV5-4,TGTGCCAGCAGCCGGGACAGTAACTATGGCTACACCTTC,CASSRDSNYGYTF
once,TRBJ2-1,TRBD2,TRBV7-2,TGTGCCAGCAGCTTAGTCCCTAGCGGGGGAAAAGCCAAGCAGTTCTTC,CASSLVPSGGKAKQFF
NA,TRBJ2-7,NA,TRBV20-1,TGCAGTGCTAGTTACAGGGCCTCCTACGAGCAGTACTTC,CSASYRASYEQYF
NA,TRBJ2-1,TRBD2,TRBV14,TGTGCCAGCAGAAAGGGAGGGGCGCGGAATGAGCAGTTCTTC,CASRKGGARNEQFF